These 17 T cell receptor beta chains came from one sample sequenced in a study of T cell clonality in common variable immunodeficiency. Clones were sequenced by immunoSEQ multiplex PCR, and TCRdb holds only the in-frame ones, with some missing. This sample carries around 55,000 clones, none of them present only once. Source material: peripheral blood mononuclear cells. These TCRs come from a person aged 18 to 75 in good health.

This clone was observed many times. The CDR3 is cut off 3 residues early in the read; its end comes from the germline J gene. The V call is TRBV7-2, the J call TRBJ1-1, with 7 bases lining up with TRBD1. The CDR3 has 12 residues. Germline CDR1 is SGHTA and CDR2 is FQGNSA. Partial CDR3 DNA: TGTGCCAGCAGCTTAGGACGACAGGGA. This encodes CASSLGRQG. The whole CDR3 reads CASSLGRQGAFF.

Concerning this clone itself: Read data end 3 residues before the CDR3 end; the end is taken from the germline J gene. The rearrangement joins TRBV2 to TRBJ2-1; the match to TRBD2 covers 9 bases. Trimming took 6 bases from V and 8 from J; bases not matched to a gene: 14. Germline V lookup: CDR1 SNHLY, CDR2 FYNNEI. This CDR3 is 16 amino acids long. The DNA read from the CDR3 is TGTGCCAGCAGGGATTGGCGGGGGGGCTTAGCGGATGAG. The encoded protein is CASRDWRGGLADE. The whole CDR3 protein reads CASRDWRGGLADEQFF.

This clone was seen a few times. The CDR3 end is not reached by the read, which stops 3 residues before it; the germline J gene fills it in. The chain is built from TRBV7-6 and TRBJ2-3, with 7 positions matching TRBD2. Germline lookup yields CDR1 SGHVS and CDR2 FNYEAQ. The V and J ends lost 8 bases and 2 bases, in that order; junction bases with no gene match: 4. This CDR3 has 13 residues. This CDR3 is CASGRGTTDTQYF. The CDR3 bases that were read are TGTGCCAGCGGGAGGGGAACCACAGATACG.

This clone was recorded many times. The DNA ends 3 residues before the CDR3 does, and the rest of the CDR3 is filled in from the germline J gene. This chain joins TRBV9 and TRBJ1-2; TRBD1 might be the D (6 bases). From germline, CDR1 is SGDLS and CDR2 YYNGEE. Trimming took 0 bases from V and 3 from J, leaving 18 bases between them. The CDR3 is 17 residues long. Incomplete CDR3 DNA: TGTGCCAGCAGCGTAGGGCAGGGGCCCGTCTGGGACTATGGC. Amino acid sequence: CASSVGQGPVWDYG. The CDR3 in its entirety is CASSVGQGPVWDYGYTF. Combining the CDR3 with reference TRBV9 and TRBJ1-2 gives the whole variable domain DSGVTQTPKHLITATGQRVTLRCSPRSGDLSVYWYQQSLDQGLQFLIQYYNGEERAKGNILERFSAQQFPDLHSELNLSSLELGDSALYFCASSVGQGPVWDYGYTFGSGTRLTVV.

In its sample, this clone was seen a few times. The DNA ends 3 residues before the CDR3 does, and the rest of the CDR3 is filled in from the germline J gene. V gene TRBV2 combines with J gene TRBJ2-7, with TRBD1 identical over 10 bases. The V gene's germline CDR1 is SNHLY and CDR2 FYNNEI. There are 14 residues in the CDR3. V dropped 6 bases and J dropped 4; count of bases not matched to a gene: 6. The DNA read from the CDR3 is TGTGCCAGCAGCAGACAGGGGGCAAGGTACGAG. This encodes CASSRQGARYE. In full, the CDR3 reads CASSRQGARYEQYF.

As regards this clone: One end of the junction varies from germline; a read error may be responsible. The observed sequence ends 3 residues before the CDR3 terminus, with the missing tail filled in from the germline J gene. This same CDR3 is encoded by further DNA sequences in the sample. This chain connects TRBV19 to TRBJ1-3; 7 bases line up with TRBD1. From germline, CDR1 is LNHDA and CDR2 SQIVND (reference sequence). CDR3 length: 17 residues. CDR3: CASSPRDSDSSGNTIYF. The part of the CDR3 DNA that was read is TGTGCCAGTAGTCCCCGGGACAGCGATAGCTCTGGAAACACG.

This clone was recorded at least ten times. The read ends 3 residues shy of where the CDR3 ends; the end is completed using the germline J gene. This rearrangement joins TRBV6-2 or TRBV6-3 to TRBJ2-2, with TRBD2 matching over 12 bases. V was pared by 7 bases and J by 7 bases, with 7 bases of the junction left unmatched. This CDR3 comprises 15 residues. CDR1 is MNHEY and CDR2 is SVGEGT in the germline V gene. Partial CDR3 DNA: TGTGCCAGCACCCCCGGACTAGCGGGGTACGGGGAG. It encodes CASTPGLAGYGE. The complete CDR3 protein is CASTPGLAGYGELFF.

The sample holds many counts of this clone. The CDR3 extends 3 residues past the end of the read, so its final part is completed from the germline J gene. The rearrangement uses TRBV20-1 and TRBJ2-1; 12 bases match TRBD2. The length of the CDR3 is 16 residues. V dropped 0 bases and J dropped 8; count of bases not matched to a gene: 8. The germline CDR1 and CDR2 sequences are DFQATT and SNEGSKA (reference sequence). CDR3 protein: CSARDKGTSGLYEQFF. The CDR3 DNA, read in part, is TGCAGTGCTAGAGACAAAGGGACTAGCGGGCTCTATGAG.

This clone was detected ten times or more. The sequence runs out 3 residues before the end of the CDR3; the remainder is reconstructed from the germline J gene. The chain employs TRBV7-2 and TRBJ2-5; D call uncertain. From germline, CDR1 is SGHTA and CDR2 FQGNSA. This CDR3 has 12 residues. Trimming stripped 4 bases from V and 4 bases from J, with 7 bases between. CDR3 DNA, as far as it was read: TGTGCCAGCAGCTCTAGAACAGAGACC. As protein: CASSSRTET. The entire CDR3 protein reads CASSSRTETQYF.

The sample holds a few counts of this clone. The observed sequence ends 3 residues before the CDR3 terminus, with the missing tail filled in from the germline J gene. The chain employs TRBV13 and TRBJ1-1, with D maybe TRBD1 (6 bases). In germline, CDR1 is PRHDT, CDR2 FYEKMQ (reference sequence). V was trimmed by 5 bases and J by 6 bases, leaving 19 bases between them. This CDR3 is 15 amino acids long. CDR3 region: CASSPTGSLVAEAFF. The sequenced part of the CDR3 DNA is TGTGCCAGCAGCCCAACAGGGTCCCTGGTCGCTGAA.

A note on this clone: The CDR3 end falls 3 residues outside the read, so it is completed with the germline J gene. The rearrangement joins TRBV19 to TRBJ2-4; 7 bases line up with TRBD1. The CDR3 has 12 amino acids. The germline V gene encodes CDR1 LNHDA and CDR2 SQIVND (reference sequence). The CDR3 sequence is CASSHRGSGQYF. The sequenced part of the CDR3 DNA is TGTGCCAGTAGTCACAGGGGAAGTGGT.

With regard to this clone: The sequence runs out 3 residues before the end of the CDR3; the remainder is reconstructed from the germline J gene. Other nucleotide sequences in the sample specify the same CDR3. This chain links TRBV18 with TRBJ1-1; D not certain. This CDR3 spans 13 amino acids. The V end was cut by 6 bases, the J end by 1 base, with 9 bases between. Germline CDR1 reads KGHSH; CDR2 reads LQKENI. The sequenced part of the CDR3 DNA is TGTGCCAGCTCGCCGACGGGGAACACTGAA. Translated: CASSPTGNTE. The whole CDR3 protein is CASSPTGNTEAFF.

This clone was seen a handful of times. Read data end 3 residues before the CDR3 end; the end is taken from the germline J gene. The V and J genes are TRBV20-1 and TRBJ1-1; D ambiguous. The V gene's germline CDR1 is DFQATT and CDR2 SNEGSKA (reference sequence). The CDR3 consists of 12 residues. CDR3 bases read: TGCAGCGCTGGCCCTCCGAACACTGAA. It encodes CSAGPPNTE. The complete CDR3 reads CSAGPPNTEAFF.

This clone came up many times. The sequenced part of the CDR3 DNA is TGCAGTGCTCGCGGGCCCCTAGCCGGGAGGTTCCCCAGCACAGATACG. It encodes CSARGPLAGRFPSTDT. The whole CDR3 sequence is CSARGPLAGRFPSTDTQYF. The chain employs TRBV20-1 and TRBJ2-3; 7 positions agree with TRBD2. The CDR3 end lies 3 residues beyond the end of the read and is filled in from the germline J gene. Germline values: CDR1 DFQATT, CDR2 SNEGSKA (reference sequence). Germline trimming cut 5 bases from V and 0 bases from J; bases unmatched to any gene: 20. The CDR3 totals 19 residues.

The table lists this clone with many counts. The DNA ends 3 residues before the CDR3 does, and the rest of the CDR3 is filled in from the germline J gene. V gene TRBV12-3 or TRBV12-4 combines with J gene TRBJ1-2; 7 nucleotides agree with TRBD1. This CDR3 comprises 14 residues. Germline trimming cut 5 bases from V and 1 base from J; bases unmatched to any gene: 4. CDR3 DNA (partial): TGTGCCAGCAGTACCGGGACAGTTAACTATGGC. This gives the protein CASSTGTVNYG. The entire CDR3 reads CASSTGTVNYGYTF.

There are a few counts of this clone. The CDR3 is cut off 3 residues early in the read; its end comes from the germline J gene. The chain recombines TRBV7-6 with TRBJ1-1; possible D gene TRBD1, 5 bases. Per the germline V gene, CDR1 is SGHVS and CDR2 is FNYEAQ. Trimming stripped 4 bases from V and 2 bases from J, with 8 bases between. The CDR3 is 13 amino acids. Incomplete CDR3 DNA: TGTGCCAGCAGCTCCGACAGCAACACTGAA. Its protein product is CASSSDSNTE. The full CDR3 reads CASSSDSNTEAFF.

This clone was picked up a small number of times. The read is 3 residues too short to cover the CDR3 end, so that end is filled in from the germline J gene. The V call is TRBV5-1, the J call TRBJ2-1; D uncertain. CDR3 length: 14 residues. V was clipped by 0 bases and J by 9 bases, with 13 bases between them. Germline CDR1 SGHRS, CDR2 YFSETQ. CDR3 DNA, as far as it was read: TGCGCCAGCAGCTTGGGGTCCACCGCGAGTGAG. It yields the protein CASSLGSTASE. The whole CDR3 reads CASSLGSTASEQFF.